This T cell receptor beta chain came from a study of OX40 agonist ivuxolimab in advanced cancers. Background on the study: Ivuxolimab, an agonist antibody against OX40 (CD134), was given to patients. Participants, around 80% male, averaged roughly 60 years of age, ranging from about 23 to 90. Whole-study results and caveats: Partial responders dosed at 0.1-3.0 mg/kg displayed clonal expansion ranking among the lowest. Average numbers of expanded clones were greater in CD8+ T cells than in CD4+.

Germline V gives CDR1 SQVTM, CDR2 ANQGSEA. Germline trimming cut 5 bases from V and 0 bases from J; bases unmatched to any gene: 19. The CDR3 is 19 amino acids. Of note for this clone: What it binds is unknown.

Using immunoSEQ multiplex PCR, the repertoire was profiled, and TCRdb retains in-frame clones only, with some absent. Among fewer than 75,000 clones, approximately 91% were seen once, and the ten largest hold 0.7% to 0.95%. The TCR originated in an adult with an advanced solid tumor such as melanoma, head and neck, liver or kidney cancer. The V and J genes are TRBV29-1 and TRBJ2-7; 10 bases map to TRBD1. This sample comprised CD4+ or CD8+ T cells sorted from blood, obtained in a trial of the OX40 agonist ivuxolimab. The CDR3 loop reads CSVYLYTRDRGMGSYEQYF. The CDR3, as DNA: TGCAGCGTTTACCTCTATACCCGGGACAGGGGAATGGGCTCCTACGAGCAGTACTTC.